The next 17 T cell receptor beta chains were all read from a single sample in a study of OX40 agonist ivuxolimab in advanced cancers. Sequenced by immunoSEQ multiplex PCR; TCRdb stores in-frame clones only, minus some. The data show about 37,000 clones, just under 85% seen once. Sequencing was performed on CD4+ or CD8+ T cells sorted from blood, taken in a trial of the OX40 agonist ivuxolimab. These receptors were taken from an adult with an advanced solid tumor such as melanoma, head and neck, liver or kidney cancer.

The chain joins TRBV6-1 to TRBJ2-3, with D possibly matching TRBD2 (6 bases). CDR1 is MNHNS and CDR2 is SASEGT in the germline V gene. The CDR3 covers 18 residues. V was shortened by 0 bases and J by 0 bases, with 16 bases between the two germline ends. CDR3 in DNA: TGTGCCAGCAGTGAAGCGCAGTACGGGAGAACTAGCACAGATACGCAGTATTTT. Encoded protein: CASSEAQYGRTSTDTQYF.

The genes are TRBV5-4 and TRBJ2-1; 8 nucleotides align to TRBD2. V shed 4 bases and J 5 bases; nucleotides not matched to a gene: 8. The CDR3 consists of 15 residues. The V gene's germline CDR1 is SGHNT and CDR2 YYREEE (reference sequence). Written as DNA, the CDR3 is TGTGCCAGCAGCGCACGCGGGGGGATACACAATGAGCAGTTCTTC. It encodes CASSARGGIHNEQFF.

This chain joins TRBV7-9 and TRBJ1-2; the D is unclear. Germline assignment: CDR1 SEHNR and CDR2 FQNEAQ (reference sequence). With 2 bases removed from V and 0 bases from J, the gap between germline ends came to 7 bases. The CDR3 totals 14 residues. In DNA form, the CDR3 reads TGTGCCAGCAGCTTATTAAACGCTAACTATGGCTACACCTTC. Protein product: CASSLLNANYGYTF.

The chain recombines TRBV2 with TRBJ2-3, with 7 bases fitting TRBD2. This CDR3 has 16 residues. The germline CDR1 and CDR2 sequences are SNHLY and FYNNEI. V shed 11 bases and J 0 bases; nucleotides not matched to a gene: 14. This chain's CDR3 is CAGRGLRTASTDTQYF. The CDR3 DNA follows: TGTGCCGGGAGGGGACTCAGGACTGCTAGCACAGATACGCAGTATTTT.

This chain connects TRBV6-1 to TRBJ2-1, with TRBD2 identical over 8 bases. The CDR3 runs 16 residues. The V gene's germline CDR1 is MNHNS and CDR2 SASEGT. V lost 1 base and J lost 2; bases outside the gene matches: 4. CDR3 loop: CASSEEGGLAYNEQFF. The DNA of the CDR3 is TGTGCCAGCAGTGAAGAGGGGGGACTAGCCTACAATGAGCAGTTCTTC.

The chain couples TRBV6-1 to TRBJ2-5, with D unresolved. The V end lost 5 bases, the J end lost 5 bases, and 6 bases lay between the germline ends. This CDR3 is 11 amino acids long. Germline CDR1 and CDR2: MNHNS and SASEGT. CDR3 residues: CASSYVETQYF. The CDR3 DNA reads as TGTGCCAGCAGTTACGTGGAGACCCAGTACTTC.

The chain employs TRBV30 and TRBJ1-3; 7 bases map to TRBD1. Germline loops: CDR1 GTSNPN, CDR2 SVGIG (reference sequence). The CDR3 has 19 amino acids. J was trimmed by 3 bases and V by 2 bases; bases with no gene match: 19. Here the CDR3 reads CAWSTPRDSRNLFGNTIYF. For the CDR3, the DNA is TGTGCCTGGAGTACGCCCCGGGACAGCCGAAATCTATTTGGAAACACCATATATTTT.

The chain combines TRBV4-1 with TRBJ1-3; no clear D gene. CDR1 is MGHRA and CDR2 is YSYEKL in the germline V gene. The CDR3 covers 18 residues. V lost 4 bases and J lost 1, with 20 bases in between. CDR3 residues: CASSPFVMKKGSGNTIYF. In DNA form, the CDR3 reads TGCGCCAGCAGCCCCTTTGTCATGAAAAAGGGTTCTGGAAACACCATATATTTT.

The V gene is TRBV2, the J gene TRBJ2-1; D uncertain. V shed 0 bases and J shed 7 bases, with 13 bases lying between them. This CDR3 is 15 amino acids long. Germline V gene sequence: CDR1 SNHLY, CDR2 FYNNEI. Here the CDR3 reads CASSEALSDGNEQFF. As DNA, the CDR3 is TGTGCCAGCAGTGAAGCGCTTAGTGATGGGAATGAGCAGTTCTTC.

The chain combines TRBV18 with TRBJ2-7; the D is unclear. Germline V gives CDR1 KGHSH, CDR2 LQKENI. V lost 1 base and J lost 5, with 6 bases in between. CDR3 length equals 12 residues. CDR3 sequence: CASSPQGNEQYF. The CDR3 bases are TGTGCCAGCTCACCACAGGGAAACGAGCAGTACTTC.

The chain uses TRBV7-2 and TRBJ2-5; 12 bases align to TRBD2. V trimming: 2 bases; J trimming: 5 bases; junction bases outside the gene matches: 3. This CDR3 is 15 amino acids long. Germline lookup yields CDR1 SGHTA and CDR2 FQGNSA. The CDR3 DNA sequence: TGTGCCAGCAGCTTAACTAGCGGGGGGAGGGAGACCCAGTACTTC. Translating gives CASSLTSGGRETQYF.

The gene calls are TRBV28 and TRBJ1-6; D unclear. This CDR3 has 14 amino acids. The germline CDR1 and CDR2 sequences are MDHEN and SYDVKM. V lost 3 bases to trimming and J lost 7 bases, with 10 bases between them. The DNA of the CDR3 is TGTGCCAGCAGTTTTCGGAGGGAAAATTCACCCCTCCACTTT. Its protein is CASSFRRENSPLHF.

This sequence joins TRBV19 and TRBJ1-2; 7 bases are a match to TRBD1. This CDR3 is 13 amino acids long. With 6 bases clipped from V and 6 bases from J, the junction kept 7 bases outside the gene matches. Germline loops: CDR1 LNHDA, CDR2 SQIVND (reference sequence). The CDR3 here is CASSPTGIHGYTF. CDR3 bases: TGTGCCAGTAGCCCGACAGGGATCCATGGCTACACCTTC.

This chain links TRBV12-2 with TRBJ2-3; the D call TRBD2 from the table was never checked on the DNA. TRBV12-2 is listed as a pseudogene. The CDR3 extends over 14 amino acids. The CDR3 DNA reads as TGTGCAAGTTTGCGGGGGGTTCTCACAGATACGCAGTATTTT. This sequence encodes CASLRGVLTDTQYF.

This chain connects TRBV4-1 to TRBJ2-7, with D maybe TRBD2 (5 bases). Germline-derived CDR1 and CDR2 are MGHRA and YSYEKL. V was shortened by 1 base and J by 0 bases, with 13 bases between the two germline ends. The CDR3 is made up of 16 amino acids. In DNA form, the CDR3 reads TGCGCCAGCAGCCAAGTTCCCGGGATTAGCTCCTACGAGCAGTACTTC. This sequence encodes CASSQVPGISSYEQYF.

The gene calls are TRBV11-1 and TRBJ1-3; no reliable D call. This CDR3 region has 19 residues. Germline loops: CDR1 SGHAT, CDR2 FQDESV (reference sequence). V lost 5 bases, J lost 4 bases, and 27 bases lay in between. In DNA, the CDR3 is TGTGCCAGCAGCCTAGAGGAGTCGTTTGGGCTGAGCCCAGGAAACACCATATATTTT. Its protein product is CASSLEESFGLSPGNTIYF. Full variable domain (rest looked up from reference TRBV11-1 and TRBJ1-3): EAEVAQSPRYKITEKSQAVAFWCDPISGHATLYWYRQILGQGPELLVQFQDESVVDDSQLPKDRFSAERLKGVDSTLKIQPAELGDSAMYLCASSLEESFGLSPGNTIYFGEGSWLTVV.

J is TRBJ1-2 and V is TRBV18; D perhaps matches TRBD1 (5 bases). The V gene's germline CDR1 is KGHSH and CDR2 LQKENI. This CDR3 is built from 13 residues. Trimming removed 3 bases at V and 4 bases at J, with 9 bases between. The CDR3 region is CASSPSGTYGYTF. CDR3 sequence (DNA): TGTGCCAGCTCACCTTCCGGGACCTATGGCTACACCTTC.